Presented here are 13 T cell receptor beta chains from one specimen sequenced in a study of early T cells in non-severe SARS-CoV-2 infection. TCRdb reprocessed the 5' RACE reads via MiXCR and lists one record per CDR3 protein. Among approximately 56,000 distinct CDR3 sequences, roughly 11% were seen once, and the ten largest hold around 13%. The sample consisted of whole blood. The receptors originated from an adult who was a healthcare worker with PCR-confirmed SARS-CoV-2 infection or an uninfected control (not recorded which).

There are many counts of this clonotype. The chain joins TRBV28 to TRBJ1-1, with 7 bases lining up with TRBD1. CDR1 is MDHEN and CDR2 is SYDVKM in the germline V gene. Germline trimming cut 3 bases from V and 7 bases from J; bases unmatched to any gene: 11. This CDR3 region has 15 residues. DNA of the CDR3: TGTGCCAGCAGTTTTGGTCCAGGGGGTATTGGTGAAGCTTTCTTT. Encoded protein: CASSFGPGGIGEAFF.

The J gene is TRBJ1-5, the V gene TRBV7-6; 7 positions agree with TRBD1. Germline CDR1 reads SGHVS; CDR2 reads FNYEAQ. This CDR3 has 14 residues. The V segment lost 6 bases and the J segment 7 bases; nucleotides outside the gene matches: 9. The CDR3 DNA sequence: TGTGCCAGCAGTCGACAGGGAATGGGCCAGCCCCAGCATTTT. Translation: CASSRQGMGQPQHF. Full variable domain (rest looked up from reference TRBV7-6 and TRBJ1-5): GAGVSQSPRYKVTKRGQDVALRCDPISGHVSLYWYRQALGQGPEFLTYFNYEAQQDKSGLPNDRFSAERPEGSISTLTIQRTEQRDSAMYRCASSRQGMGQPQHFGDGTRLSIL.

There are many counts of this clonotype. The chain is built from TRBV20-1 and TRBJ1-2; no firm D call. CDR1 DFQATT and CDR2 SNEGSKA come from the germline V gene (reference sequence). The CDR3 length is 13 residues. Between the trimmed V and J ends, which lost 2 bases and 3 bases, there was a span of 10 bases. The CDR3 DNA follows: TGCAGTGCTAGATCCCAGTTTGACTATGGCTACACCTTC. Protein: CSARSQFDYGYTF.

This chain links TRBV6-2 or TRBV6-3 with TRBJ2-7, with 8 bases identical to TRBD1. V lost 5 bases, J lost 5 bases, and 5 bases stayed unmatched. The CDR3 loop spans 13 amino acids. From germline, CDR1 is MNHEY and CDR2 SVGEGT. CDR3 in DNA: TGTGCCAGCAGTCCGGACAGGGACCACGAGCAGTACTTC. Residues: CASSPDRDHEQYF.

This clonotype was observed many times. The chain is built from TRBV29-1 and TRBJ2-1; D possibly uses TRBD1 or TRBD2 (5 bases each). The germline V and J ends were trimmed by 5 bases and 0 bases, with 20 bases remaining between them. Germline CDR1 SQVTM, CDR2 ANQGSEA. CDR3 length: 17 amino acids. CDR3 residues: CSVHKPGPLSSYNEQFF. CDR3 in DNA: TGCAGCGTTCATAAGCCGGGACCCTTGAGCTCCTACAATGAGCAGTTCTTC.

This clonotype occurred many times. This sequence joins TRBV7-6 and TRBJ2-3, with 8 bases identical to TRBD2. From germline, CDR1 is SGHVS and CDR2 FNYEAQ. This CDR3 region has 15 residues. J lost 4 bases, V lost 4 bases, and 7 bases had no gene match. The CDR3 spells CASSYRSGGADTQYF. The CDR3 region has the DNA TGTGCCAGCAGCTACAGGAGCGGGGGCGCAGATACGCAGTATTTT.

The chain recombines TRBV29-1 with TRBJ2-1; unclear D gene. CDR3 length equals 11 residues. V gave up 3 bases and J gave up 5 bases, with 5 bases separating them. Germline V lookup: CDR1 SQVTM, CDR2 ANQGSEA. DNA for the CDR3: TGCAGCGTTGACAAAGACAATGAGCAGTTCTTC. It yields the protein CSVDKDNEQFF.

This clonotype was seen at least ten times. The chain combines TRBV6-2 or TRBV6-3 with TRBJ2-4; 7 bases are shared with TRBD1. The germline V gene has CDR1 MNHEY and CDR2 SVGEGT. The CDR3 contains 15 residues. With 8 bases clipped from V and 3 bases from J, the junction kept 10 bases outside the gene matches. Here the CDR3 reads CASSDRAGVKNIQYF. The CDR3 bases are TGTGCCAGCTCAGACAGGGCTGGGGTCAAAAACATTCAGTACTTC.

The sample holds a few counts of this clonotype. V is TRBV5-1 and J is TRBJ1-1, with D hard to call. CDR1 is SGHRS and CDR2 is YFSETQ in the germline V gene. The CDR3 loop spans 14 amino acids. V gave up 0 bases and J gave up 1 base, with 7 bases separating them. CDR3 region: CASSLASGNTEAFF. The CDR3 coding sequence is TGCGCCAGCAGCTTGGCCAGCGGGAACACTGAAGCTTTCTTT. Using reference TRBV5-1 and TRBJ1-1 for the parts outside the CDR3, the full variable domain is KAGVTQTPRYLIKTRGQQVTLSCSPISGHRSVSWYQQTPGQGLQFLFEYFSETQRNKGNFPGRFSGRQFSNSRSEMNVSTLELGDSALYLCASSLASGNTEAFFGQGTRLTVV.

J is TRBJ2-3 and V is TRBV29-1; unclear D gene. Germline CDR1 is SQVTM and CDR2 is ANQGSEA. The CDR3 loop spans 13 amino acids. V was trimmed by 7 bases and J by 2 bases, leaving 13 bases between them. The chain's CDR3 is CSGQEPNTDTQYF. CDR3 nucleotides: TGCAGCGGCCAGGAACCAAACACAGATACGCAGTATTTT.

V gene TRBV20-1 combines with J gene TRBJ2-3; D ambiguous. Germline CDR1 is DFQATT and CDR2 is SNEGSKA (reference sequence). V lost 2 bases and J 0 bases, leaving 9 bases between the germline ends. There are 14 residues in the CDR3. This CDR3 is CSARQHGSTDTQYF. The CDR3 DNA reads as TGCAGTGCTAGACAGCACGGAAGCACAGATACGCAGTATTTT.

This clonotype has ten or more counts. The V and J genes are TRBV7-2 and TRBJ2-7, with D hard to call. Germline V lookup: CDR1 SGHTA, CDR2 FQGNSA. Trimming took off 1 base at V and 6 bases at J, with 16 bases between the two ends. The CDR3 runs 15 residues. The chain's CDR3 is CASSLGVGSYSEQYF. The CDR3 DNA follows: TGTGCCAGCAGCTTAGGGGTGGGATCGTATTCCGAGCAGTACTTC.

This sequence joins TRBV6-2 or TRBV6-3 and TRBJ2-7; D perhaps matches TRBD1 (5 bases). Trimming left V 6 bases short and J 5 bases short, with 17 bases between. From germline, CDR1 is MNHEY and CDR2 SVGEGT. The CDR3 runs to 14 residues. In DNA, the CDR3 is TGTGCCAGCAGCAGTCCTACAGGCCCACACGAGCAGTACTTC. Its translation is CASSSPTGPHEQYF.